These 30 T cell receptor beta chains came from one sample sequenced in a study of T-cell memory formation after mild COVID-19. TCRdb itself ran the 5' RACE reads through MiXCR, one entry per CDR3 protein. This sample has roughly 250,000 distinct CDR3 sequences, with 16% found just once. Sequenced material: PBMCs or a T cell subset sorted from them (not recorded which). The receptors shown here come from a man in his late teens or twenties who had mild COVID-19 (a few samples of this study predate the infection). Cell type and time point are not known.

There are a few counts of this clonotype. This chain joins TRBV9 and TRBJ2-3; no definite D call. V was pared by 4 bases and J by 4 bases, with 7 bases between. Germline V gives CDR1 SGDLS, CDR2 YYNGEE. This CDR3 has 12 amino acids. This CDR3 is CASSSYADTQYF. The CDR3 DNA follows: TGTGCCAGCAGCTCCTACGCAGATACGCAGTATTTT. Combining the CDR3 with reference TRBV9 and TRBJ2-3 gives the whole variable domain DSGVTQTPKHLITATGQRVTLRCSPRSGDLSVYWYQQSLDQGLQFLIQYYNGEERAKGNILERFSAQQFPDLHSELNLSSLELGDSALYFCASSSYADTQYFGPGTRLTVL.

The CDR3 spells CASSLGGLKETQYF. For the CDR3, the DNA is TGCGCCAGCAGCTTGGGCGGACTGAAAGAGACCCAGTACTTC. This chain joins TRBV5-1 and TRBJ2-5; weak D call: TRBD2 (5 bases). The CDR3 contains 14 residues. From germline, CDR1 is SGHRS and CDR2 YFSETQ. Trimming cost V 0 bases and J 3 bases, with 9 bases left between them.

This clonotype was observed at least ten times. The chain combines TRBV5-1 with TRBJ2-7; 8 nucleotides agree with TRBD2. Germline loops: CDR1 SGHRS, CDR2 YFSETQ. V was clipped by 1 base and J by 4 bases; unmatched bases: 7. The CDR3 runs 15 residues. CDR3 sequence: CASSLLTGGAYEQYF. The CDR3 DNA follows: TGCGCCAGCAGCTTGTTAACGGGAGGGGCTTACGAGCAGTACTTC.

This clonotype has more than one count but fewer than ten. In DNA, the CDR3 is TGTGCCAGCAGCCAAGATGGCGGGGCTTCCGGGGTAGATACGCAGTATTTT. It yields the protein CASSQDGGASGVDTQYF. The chain has TRBV3-1 and TRBJ2-3, with a tentative D call TRBD2 (6 bases). Looked up from germline, CDR1 is LGHDT and CDR2 is YNNKEL (reference sequence). The V end was cut by 0 bases, the J end by 5 bases, with 18 bases between. This CDR3 region has 17 residues.

The genes are TRBV7-2 and TRBJ2-5; 8 bases line up with TRBD2. The CDR3 is 14 residues long. J lost 2 bases, V lost 5 bases, and 4 bases had no gene match. The germline V gene has CDR1 SGHTA and CDR2 FQGNSA. The CDR3 coding sequence is TGTGCCAGCAGCCCGGGACTAGAGCAAGAGACCCAGTACTTC. Its protein is CASSPGLEQETQYF.

Ten or more counts support this clonotype. The chain combines TRBV6-5 with TRBJ1-3; D not resolved. Between the trimmed V and J ends, which lost 6 bases and 0 bases, there was a span of 6 bases. CDR1 is MNHEY and CDR2 is SVGAGI in the germline V gene. The CDR3 consists of 13 residues. The CDR3 sequence: CASRTPSGNTIYF. The DNA of the CDR3 is TGTGCCAGCAGGACACCCTCTGGAAACACCATATATTTT.

The V call is TRBV2, the J call TRBJ2-1; maybe TRBD1 (6 bases). There are 15 residues in the CDR3. Looked up from germline, CDR1 is SNHLY and CDR2 is FYNNEI. Trimming cost V 7 bases and J 0 bases, with 13 bases left between them. The CDR3 coding sequence is TGTGCCAGCACCGATCAGGGGCACTCCTACAATGAGCAGTTCTTC. This codes for CASTDQGHSYNEQFF.

V and J are TRBV3-1 and TRBJ2-1, with D hard to call. Trimming took 4 bases from V and 10 from J, leaving 17 bases between them. Germline loops: CDR1 LGHDT, CDR2 YNNKEL (reference sequence). The CDR3 is 14 residues long. The CDR3 DNA reads TGTGCCAGCAGCCCACGACGGGCAGACCGGGAGCAGTTCTTC. Translated, it gives CASSPRRADREQFF.

This clonotype was detected only a few times. This chain connects TRBV7-9 to TRBJ1-2; D might be TRBD1 (6 bases). The germline V and J ends were trimmed by 4 bases and 4 bases, with 19 bases remaining between them. The CDR3 is 16 amino acids. CDR1 SEHNR and CDR2 FQNEAQ come from the germline V gene (reference sequence). DNA for the CDR3: TGTGCCAGCAGCTCCGGACGGGGGCGGAAAATCTATGGCTACACCTTC. It yields the protein CASSSGRGRKIYGYTF.

The CDR3 DNA is TGTGCCAGCAGCTCCGGACAGGGGGGAGATAGTTCACCCCTCCACTTT. The encoded protein is CASSSGQGGDSSPLHF. The chain joins TRBV7-2 to TRBJ1-6, with 10 bases identical to TRBD1. V dropped 4 bases and J dropped 9; count of bases not matched to a gene: 9. The CDR3 is 16 amino acids. Germline V gene data show CDR1 as SGHTA and CDR2 as FQGNSA.

The V and J genes are TRBV25-1 and TRBJ1-6, with D maybe TRBD1 (5 bases). Deletions cut 4 bases from V and 9 bases from J, with 10 bases between. CDR3 size: 13 residues. Germline-derived CDR1 and CDR2 are MGHDK and SYGVNS. CDR3 in DNA: TGTGCCAGCAGTGGGGGGTCCGGTTCACCCCTCCACTTT. It encodes CASSGGSGSPLHF.

The sample holds a few counts of this clonotype. The V gene is TRBV20-1, the J gene TRBJ1-1, with D maybe TRBD1 (5 bases). The CDR3 runs to 14 residues. Germline V gene data show CDR1 as DFQATT and CDR2 as SNEGSKA (reference sequence). V lost 2 bases and J lost 7, with 17 bases in between. CDR3 DNA sequence: TGCAGTGCTAGACCTCTACTTGGGCAGGGTGAAGCTTTCTTT. It specifies CSARPLLGQGEAFF.

This clonotype occurred a few times. V usage is TRBV2 and J usage is TRBJ2-3; D is possibly TRBD1 or TRBD2 (6 bases each). This CDR3 comprises 15 residues. Trimming cost V 6 bases and J 6 bases, with 19 bases left between them. Germline CDR1 reads SNHLY; CDR2 reads FYNNEI. The chain's CDR3 is CASSFPGGRGDTQYF. The CDR3, as DNA: TGTGCCAGCAGCTTTCCCGGGGGCCGGGGGGATACGCAGTATTTT.

This chain connects TRBV29-1 to TRBJ2-1, with D unclear. The germline V gene has CDR1 SQVTM and CDR2 ANQGSEA. This CDR3 is built from 13 residues. V was clipped by 8 bases and J by 0 bases, with 11 bases between them. The CDR3 reads CSIGLSSYNEQFF. The CDR3 DNA is TGCAGCATCGGTCTTAGCTCCTACAATGAGCAGTTCTTC.

This clonotype has only a few counts. In DNA form, the CDR3 reads TGTGCCAGCAGCGTGCGAGGGCAGAACACCGGGGAGCTGTTTTTT. It codes for CASSVRGQNTGELFF. The chain recombines TRBV9 with TRBJ2-2; tentatively, D is TRBD2 (5 bases). V was cut by 2 bases and J by 1 base, with 9 bases left in between. This CDR3 is built from 15 residues. Germline values: CDR1 SGDLS, CDR2 YYNGEE.

This clonotype was found a few times. The chain carries TRBV4-3 and TRBJ2-7; 8 bases match TRBD1. The germline gives CDR1 LGHNA, CDR2 YSLEER. The junction had 3 bases not matched to a gene; V was cut back by 0 bases and J by 2 bases. The CDR3 is 15 amino acids. The CDR3 coding sequence is TGCGCCAGCAGCCAAGATGGGACAGGCACCTACGAGCAGTACTTC. Translation: CASSQDGTGTYEQYF.

In this sample, this clonotype turned up a few times. The CDR3 spells CSALTLGGGQFF. The CDR3 DNA sequence: TGCAGTGCCCTTACACTGGGCGGAGGGCAGTTCTTC. The chain has TRBV20-1 and TRBJ2-1; a weak D match, TRBD2 (5 bases). V dropped 6 bases and J dropped 12 bases, with 18 bases sitting between them. Germline V gives CDR1 DFQATT, CDR2 SNEGSKA (reference sequence). The CDR3 length is 12 residues.

This clonotype was counted between two and nine times. The gene calls are TRBV5-1 and TRBJ2-7; TRBD1 or TRBD2 may be the D gene (5 bases each). The CDR3 runs 14 residues. CDR1 and CDR2 from the germline V gene are SGHRS and YFSETQ. V was pared by 0 bases and J by 10 bases, with 17 bases between. CDR3: CASSLGGRTRDQYF. The DNA for the CDR3 is TGCGCCAGCAGCTTGGGGGGACGGACGAGAGATCAGTACTTC.

The CDR3 bases are TGTGCCAGCAGCTTTGGGGGGGCCGGGGAGCTGTTTTTT. Translating it yields CASSFGGAGELFF. This rearrangement joins TRBV7-2 to TRBJ2-2, with 7 bases matching TRBD2. Germline CDR1 SGHTA, CDR2 FQGNSA. The CDR3 length is 13 residues. V trimming: 3 bases; J trimming: 6 bases; junction bases outside the gene matches: 1.

In this sample, this clonotype turned up many times. The chain combines TRBV4-3 with TRBJ2-5; TRBD2 might be the D (5 bases). The CDR3 has 15 residues. V lost 0 bases and J 4 bases, leaving 12 bases between the germline ends. Looked up from germline, CDR1 is LGHNA and CDR2 is YSLEER. CDR3 sequence reads: CASSQDGMSGETQYF. CDR3 coding DNA: TGCGCCAGCAGCCAAGATGGGATGAGCGGAGAGACCCAGTACTTC.

The rearrangement links TRBV6-2 or TRBV6-3 to TRBJ2-5; 12 nucleotides agree with TRBD2. J was trimmed by 1 base and V by 6 bases; bases with no gene match: 9. The CDR3 consists of 17 residues. Germline assignment: CDR1 MNHEY and CDR2 SVGEGT. The DNA for the CDR3 is TGTGCCAGCAGAACCTTCAGGACTAGCGGGGTCCAAGAGACCCAGTACTTC. This codes for CASRTFRTSGVQETQYF.

The chain has TRBV9 and TRBJ2-5, with D uncertain. Germline CDR1 reads SGDLS; CDR2 reads YYNGEE. Deletions cut 0 bases from V and 5 bases from J, with 14 bases between. The CDR3 covers 15 residues. The CDR3 coding sequence is TGTGCCAGCAGCGTAGGAACACGCAGTGAGGAGACCCAGTACTTC. This sequence encodes CASSVGTRSEETQYF. The full variable domain, in which reference TRBV9 and TRBJ2-5 provide the parts outside the CDR3, is DSGVTQTPKHLITATGQRVTLRCSPRSGDLSVYWYQQSLDQGLQFLIQYYNGEERAKGNILERFSAQQFPDLHSELNLSSLELGDSALYFCASSVGTRSEETQYFGPGTRLLVL.

This chain links TRBV6-2 or TRBV6-3 with TRBJ1-2; 8 nucleotides align to TRBD1. The trim removed 2 bases at V and 4 bases at J, leaving 3 bases unmatched. The CDR3 consists of 14 residues. Germline assignment: CDR1 MNHEY and CDR2 SVGEGT. DNA of the CDR3: TGTGCCAGCAGTTACGGACAGGGCTTCTATGGCTACACCTTC. This encodes CASSYGQGFYGYTF.

The table lists this clonotype with a few counts. The CDR3 sequence: CASSPQTGGYEQYV. CDR3 DNA: TGTGCCAGCAGCCCCCAGACCGGCGGGTACGAGCAGTACGTC. The chain employs TRBV7-2 and TRBJ2-7; perhaps TRBD2 as D (5 bases). V lost 5 bases to trimming and J lost 4 bases, with 15 bases between them. This CDR3 has 14 amino acids. CDR1 is SGHTA and CDR2 is FQGNSA in the germline V gene.

This sequence joins TRBV6-2 or TRBV6-3 and TRBJ1-5; D uncertain. Germline values: CDR1 MNHEY, CDR2 SVGEGT. The CDR3 has 14 amino acids. Trimming cost V 0 bases and J 6 bases, with 9 bases left between them. The CDR3 bases are TGTGCCAGCAGTTACTCGACGTTGCGTCAGCCCCAGCATTTT. Protein sequence: CASSYSTLRQPQHF.

V and J are TRBV24-1 and TRBJ2-2, with unresolved D. Germline V gene lookup returns CDR1 KGHDR and CDR2 SFDVKD. CDR3 length: 16 amino acids. Between the trimmed V and J ends, which lost 7 bases and 2 bases, there was a span of 16 bases. The CDR3: CATSQRTVANTGELFF. CDR3 DNA: TGTGCCACCAGCCAGAGAACGGTAGCTAACACCGGGGAGCTGTTTTTT.

The V and J genes are TRBV7-6 and TRBJ1-2; 7 nucleotides align to TRBD1. This CDR3 region has 13 residues. Losses at the gene ends were 5 bases for V and 7 bases for J; bases not matched to a gene: 7. Germline V gene lookup returns CDR1 SGHVS and CDR2 FNYEAQ. The CDR3 bases are TGTGCCAGCAGCCCCAGGGGGTTGGTTGGCTACACCTTC. Amino acid sequence: CASSPRGLVGYTF.

The rearrangement uses TRBV6-5 and TRBJ1-1; 8 bases line up with TRBD1. After removal of 6 bases from V and 0 bases from J, the junction contained 18 bases not matched to a gene. Looked up from germline, CDR1 is MNHEY and CDR2 is SVGAGI. The CDR3 length is 19 residues. DNA of the CDR3: TGTGCCAGCAGCTTCCGCCTAGCGACAGGGGATATCATGAACACTGAAGCTTTCTTT. This sequence encodes CASSFRLATGDIMNTEAFF.

This clonotype was recorded a few times. The chain has TRBV6-5 and TRBJ1-2, with D uncertain. This CDR3 is 14 amino acids long. Germline V lookup: CDR1 MNHEY, CDR2 SVGAGI. V lost 6 bases, J lost 2 bases, and 13 bases lay in between. This CDR3 is CASRKSGLNYGYTF. In nucleotides, the CDR3 is TGTGCCAGCAGAAAGTCAGGATTAAACTATGGCTACACCTTC.

The sample holds a few counts of this clonotype. The chain is built from TRBV20-1 and TRBJ1-1; TRBD1 might be the D (6 bases). CDR3 length: 14 amino acids. The V gene lost 5 bases and the J gene lost 6 bases, with 19 bases spanning the gap. The germline gives CDR1 DFQATT, CDR2 SNEGSKA (reference sequence). CDR3 in DNA: TGCAGTGCTGGAGGGGGTTCGGGGAATGCTGAAGCTTTCTTT. Protein product: CSAGGGSGNAEAFF.